This T cell receptor (beta chain) was identified in a study of memory CD4+ T cells and cytomegalovirus serostatus. Background on the study: Of the healthy Belgian adults, 9 were CMV seropositive and 24 seronegative.

Single viable CD3+CD4+CD8-CD45RO+ cells were sorted as the memory CD4+ T cells. Libraries were prepared by immunoSEQ multiplex PCR; TCRdb keeps only in-frame clonotypes and omits some of them. The profile covers tens of thousands of clones, with more than 75% appearing a single time and over 0.35% taken by the ten largest. Material for sequencing was memory CD4+ T cells from blood. This TCR was recovered from an adult in good health and CMV-seronegative.

The CDR3 sequence is CASSQTGYNSPLHF. The CDR3 DNA follows: TGTGCCAGCAGCCAGACAGGTTATAATTCACCCCTCCACTTT. The V gene is TRBV7-9, the J gene TRBJ1-6; a possible D gene is TRBD1 (6 bases). The CDR3 totals 14 residues. Germline V gene lookup returns CDR1 SEHNR and CDR2 FQNEAQ (reference sequence). V was pared by 5 bases and J by 4 bases, with 9 bases between.